This TCR beta chain was recovered during a study of T cells in Graves' hyperthyroidism and ophthalmopathy. Study-level findings and limits: Classification by a 13 V-J model distinguished ophthalmopathy from stable hyperthyroidism.

RNA transcripts were the template for amplifying TCR beta CDR3 regions. Initially, a first-round RT-PCR of the TCR CDR3 employed the HTBI primer set. TCRdb reanalysed the multiplex PCR reads using MiXCR and keeps one entry per CDR3 protein. The sample lists about 580,000 distinct CDR3 sequences, more than 11% occurring once. This clonotype has at least ten counts. Antigen specificity is unknown. This TCR was sampled from a woman aged 30 to 39 with Graves' hyperthyroidism that later progressed to Graves' ophthalmopathy. Sequenced sample: blood.

The CDR3 bases are TGTGCCAGCAGTTTATTCCCGACAGGGAGGGTGGGGGAGACCCAGTACTTC. Its translation: CASSLFPTGRVGETQYF. The chain combines TRBV28 with TRBJ2-5; the D gene could be TRBD1 or TRBD2 (7 bases each). Trimming pared 1 base from V and 5 bases from J, leaving 20 bases between. The CDR3 covers 17 residues. CDR1 and CDR2 (germline): MDHEN, SYDVKM.